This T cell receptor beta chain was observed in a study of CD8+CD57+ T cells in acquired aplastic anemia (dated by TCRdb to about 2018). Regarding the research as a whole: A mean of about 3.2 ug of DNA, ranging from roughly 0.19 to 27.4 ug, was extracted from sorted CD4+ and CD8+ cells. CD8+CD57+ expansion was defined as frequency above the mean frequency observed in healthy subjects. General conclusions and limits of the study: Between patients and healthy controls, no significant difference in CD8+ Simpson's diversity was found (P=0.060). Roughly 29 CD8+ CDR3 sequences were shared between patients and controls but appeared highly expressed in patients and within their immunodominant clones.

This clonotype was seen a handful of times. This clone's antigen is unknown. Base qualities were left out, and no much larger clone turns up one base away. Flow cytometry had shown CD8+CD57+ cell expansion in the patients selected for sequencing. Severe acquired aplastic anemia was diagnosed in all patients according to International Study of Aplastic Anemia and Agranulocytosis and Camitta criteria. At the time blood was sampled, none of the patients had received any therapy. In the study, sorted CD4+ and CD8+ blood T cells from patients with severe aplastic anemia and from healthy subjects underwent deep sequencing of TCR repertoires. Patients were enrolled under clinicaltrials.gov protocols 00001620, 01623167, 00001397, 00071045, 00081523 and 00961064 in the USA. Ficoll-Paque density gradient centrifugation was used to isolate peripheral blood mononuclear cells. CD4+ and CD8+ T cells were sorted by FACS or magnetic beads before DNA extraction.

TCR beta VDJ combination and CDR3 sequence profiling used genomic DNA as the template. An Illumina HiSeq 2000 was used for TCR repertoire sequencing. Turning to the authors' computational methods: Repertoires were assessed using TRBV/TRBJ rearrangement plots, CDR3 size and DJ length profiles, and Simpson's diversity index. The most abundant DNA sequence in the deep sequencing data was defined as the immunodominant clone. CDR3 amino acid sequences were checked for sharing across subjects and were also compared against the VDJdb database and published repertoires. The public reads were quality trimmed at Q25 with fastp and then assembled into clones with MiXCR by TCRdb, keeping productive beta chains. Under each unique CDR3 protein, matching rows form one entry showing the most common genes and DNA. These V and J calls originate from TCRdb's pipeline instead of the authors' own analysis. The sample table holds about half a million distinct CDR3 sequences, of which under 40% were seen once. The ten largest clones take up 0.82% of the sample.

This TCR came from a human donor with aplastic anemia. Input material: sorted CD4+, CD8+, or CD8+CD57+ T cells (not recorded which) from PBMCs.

This receptor carries the CDR3 CASSFTGGDYGYTF. The nucleotide sequence is TGTGCCAGCAGCTTCACAGGGGGAGACTATGGCTACACCTTC. This chain is built from TRBV7-6 and TRBJ1-2; the central 8 bases match TRBD1. The junction shows trimming of 3 bases on V and 3 bases on J, and the gene matches do not reach 3 bases of it. From the cysteine up to the phenylalanine, the CDR3 has a length of 14 residues. Only the CDR3 part of the read is kept: 42 bases, read in frame from the first base. CDR1 is given as SGHVS and CDR2 as FNYEAQ, both from the germline V gene.